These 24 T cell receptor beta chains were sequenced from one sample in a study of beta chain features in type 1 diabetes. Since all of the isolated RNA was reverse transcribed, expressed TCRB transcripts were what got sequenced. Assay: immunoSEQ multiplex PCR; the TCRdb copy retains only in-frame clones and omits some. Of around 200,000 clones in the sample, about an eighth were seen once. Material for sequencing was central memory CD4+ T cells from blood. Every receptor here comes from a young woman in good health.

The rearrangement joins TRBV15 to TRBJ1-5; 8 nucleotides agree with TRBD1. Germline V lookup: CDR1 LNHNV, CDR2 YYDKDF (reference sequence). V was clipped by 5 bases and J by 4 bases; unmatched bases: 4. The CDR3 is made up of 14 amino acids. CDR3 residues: CATSGQGRNQPQHF. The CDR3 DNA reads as TGTGCCACCAGCGGACAGGGTCGGAATCAGCCCCAGCATTTT.

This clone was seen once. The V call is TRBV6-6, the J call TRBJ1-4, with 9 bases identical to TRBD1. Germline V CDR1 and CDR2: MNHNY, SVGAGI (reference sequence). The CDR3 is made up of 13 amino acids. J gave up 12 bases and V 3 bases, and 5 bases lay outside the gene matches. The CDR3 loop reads CASSYSDRGELFF. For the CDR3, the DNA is TGTGCCAGCAGTTATTCCGACAGGGGGGAACTGTTTTTT.

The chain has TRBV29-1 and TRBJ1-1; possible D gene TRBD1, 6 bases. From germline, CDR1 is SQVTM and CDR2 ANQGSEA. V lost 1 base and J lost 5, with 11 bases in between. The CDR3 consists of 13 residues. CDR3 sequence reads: CSVEVGRGTEAFF. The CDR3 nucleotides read TGCAGCGTTGAAGTCGGGAGGGGGACTGAAGCTTTCTTT.

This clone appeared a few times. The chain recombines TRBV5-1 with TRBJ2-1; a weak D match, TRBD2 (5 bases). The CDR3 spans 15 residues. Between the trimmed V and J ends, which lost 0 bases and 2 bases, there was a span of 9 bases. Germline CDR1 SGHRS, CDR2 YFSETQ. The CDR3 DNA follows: TGCGCCAGCAGCTTGGTCTCGGGGACCTACAATGAGCAGTTCTTC. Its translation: CASSLVSGTYNEQFF.

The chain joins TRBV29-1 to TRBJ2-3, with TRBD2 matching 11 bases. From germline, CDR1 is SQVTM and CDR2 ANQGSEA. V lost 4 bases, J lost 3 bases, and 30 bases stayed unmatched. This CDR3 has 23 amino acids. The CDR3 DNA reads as TGCAGCGTTGTAGGAGCAGGGGACTCCCCTCGACTAGCGGGACCAATGGGTACAGATACGCAGTATTTT. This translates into CSVVGAGDSPRLAGPMGTDTQYF.

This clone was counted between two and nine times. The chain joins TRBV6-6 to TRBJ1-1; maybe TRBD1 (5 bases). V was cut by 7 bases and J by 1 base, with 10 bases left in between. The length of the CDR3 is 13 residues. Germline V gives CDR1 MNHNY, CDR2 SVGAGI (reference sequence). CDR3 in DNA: TGTGCCAGCACATGGGGGGGGAACACTGAAGCTTTCTTT. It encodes CASTWGGNTEAFF.

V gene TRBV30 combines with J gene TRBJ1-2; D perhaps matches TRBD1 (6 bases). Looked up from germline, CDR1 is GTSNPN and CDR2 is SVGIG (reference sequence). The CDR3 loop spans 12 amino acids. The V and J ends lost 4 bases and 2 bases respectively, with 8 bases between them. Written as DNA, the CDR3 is TGTGCCTGGAAAGGGGGAAACTATGGCTACACCTTC. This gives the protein CAWKGGNYGYTF.

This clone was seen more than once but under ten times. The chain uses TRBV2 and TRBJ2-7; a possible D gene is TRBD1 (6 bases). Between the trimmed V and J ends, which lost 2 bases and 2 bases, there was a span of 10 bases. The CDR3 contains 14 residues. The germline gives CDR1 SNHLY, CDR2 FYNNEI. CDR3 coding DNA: TGTGCCAGCAGTGAACAGGGGCAAACCTACGAGCAGTACTTC. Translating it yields CASSEQGQTYEQYF.

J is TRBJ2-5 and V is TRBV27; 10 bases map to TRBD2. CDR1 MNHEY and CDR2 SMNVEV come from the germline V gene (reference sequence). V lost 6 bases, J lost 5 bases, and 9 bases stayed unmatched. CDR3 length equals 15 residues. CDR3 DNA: TGTGCCAGCAGCCTGAGCGGGAGGGCCTCGGAGACCCAGTACTTC. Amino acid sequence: CASSLSGRASETQYF.

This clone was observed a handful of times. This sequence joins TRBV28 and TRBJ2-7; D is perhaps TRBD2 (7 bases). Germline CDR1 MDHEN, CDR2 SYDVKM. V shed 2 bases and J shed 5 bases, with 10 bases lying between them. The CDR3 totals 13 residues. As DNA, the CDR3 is TGTGCCAGCAGTTTACCGGGGGGCGACGAGCAGTACTTC. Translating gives CASSLPGGDEQYF.

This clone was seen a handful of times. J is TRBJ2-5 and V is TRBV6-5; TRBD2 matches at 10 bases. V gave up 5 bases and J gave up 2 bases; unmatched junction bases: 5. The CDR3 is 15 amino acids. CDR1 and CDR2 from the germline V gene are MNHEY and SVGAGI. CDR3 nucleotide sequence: TGTGCCAGCAGTAAGGGACTAGCGCAGCAAGAGACCCAGTACTTC. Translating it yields CASSKGLAQQETQYF.

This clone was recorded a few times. CDR3 region: CASSLGMNNEQFF. DNA for the CDR3: TGTGCCAGCTCACTCGGTATGAACAATGAGCAGTTCTTC. The chain joins TRBV14 to TRBJ2-1; D remains ambiguous. The length of the CDR3 is 13 residues. CDR1 and CDR2 (germline): SGHDN, FVKESK. V gave up 8 bases and J gave up 5 bases, with 13 bases separating them. The variable domain in full, with the rest retrieved from reference TRBV14 and TRBJ2-1, is EAGVTQFPSHSVIEKGQTVTLRCDPISGHDNLYWYRRVMGKEIKFLLHFVKESKQDESGMPNNRFLAERTGGTYSTLKVQPAELEDSGVYFCASSLGMNNEQFFGPGTRLTVL.

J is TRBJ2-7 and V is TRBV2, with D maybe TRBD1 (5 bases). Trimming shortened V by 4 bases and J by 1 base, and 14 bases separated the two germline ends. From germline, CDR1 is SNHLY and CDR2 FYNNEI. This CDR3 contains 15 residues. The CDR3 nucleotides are TGTGCCAGCAGTGCGGGCAGGGCGACTTCCTACGAGCAGTACTTC. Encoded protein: CASSAGRATSYEQYF.

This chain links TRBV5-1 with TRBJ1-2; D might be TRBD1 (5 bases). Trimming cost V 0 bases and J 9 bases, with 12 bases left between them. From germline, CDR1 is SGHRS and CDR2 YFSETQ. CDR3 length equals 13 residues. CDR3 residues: CASSLEGHERYTF. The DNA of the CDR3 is TGCGCCAGCAGCTTGGAGGGGCATGAGCGCTACACCTTC.

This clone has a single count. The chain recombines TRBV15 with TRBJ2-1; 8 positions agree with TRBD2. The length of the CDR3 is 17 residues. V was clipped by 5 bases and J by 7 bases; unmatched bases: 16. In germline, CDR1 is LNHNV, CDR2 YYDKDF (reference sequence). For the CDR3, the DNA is TGTGCCACCAGCCGAAGTACCGGGACTAGTGTTTGGAATGAGCAGTTCTTC. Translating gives CATSRSTGTSVWNEQFF.

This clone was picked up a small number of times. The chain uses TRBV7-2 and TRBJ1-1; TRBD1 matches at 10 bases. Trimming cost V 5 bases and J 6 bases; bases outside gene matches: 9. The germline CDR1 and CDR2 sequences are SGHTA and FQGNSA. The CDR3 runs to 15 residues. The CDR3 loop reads CASSRDRGRNAEAFF. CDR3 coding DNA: TGTGCCAGCAGCCGAGACAGGGGGCGCAACGCTGAAGCTTTCTTT.

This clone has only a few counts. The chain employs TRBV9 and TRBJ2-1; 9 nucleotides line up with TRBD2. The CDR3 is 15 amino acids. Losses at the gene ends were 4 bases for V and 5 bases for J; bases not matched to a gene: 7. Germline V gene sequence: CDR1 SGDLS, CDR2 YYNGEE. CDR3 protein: CASSLAGVKHNEQFF. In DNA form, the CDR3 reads TGTGCCAGCAGCTTAGCGGGAGTCAAACACAATGAGCAGTTCTTC.

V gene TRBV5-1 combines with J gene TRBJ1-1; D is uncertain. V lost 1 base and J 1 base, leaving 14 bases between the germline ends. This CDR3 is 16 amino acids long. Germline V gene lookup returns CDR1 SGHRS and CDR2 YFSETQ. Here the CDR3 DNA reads TGCGCCAGCAGCTTGATCCCCCAGACAAAGAACACTGAAGCTTTCTTT. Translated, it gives CASSLIPQTKNTEAFF. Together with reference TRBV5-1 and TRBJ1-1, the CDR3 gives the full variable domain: KAGVTQTPRYLIKTRGQQVTLSCSPISGHRSVSWYQQTPGQGLQFLFEYFSETQRNKGNFPGRFSGRQFSNSRSEMNVSTLELGDSALYLCASSLIPQTKNTEAFFGQGTRLTVV.

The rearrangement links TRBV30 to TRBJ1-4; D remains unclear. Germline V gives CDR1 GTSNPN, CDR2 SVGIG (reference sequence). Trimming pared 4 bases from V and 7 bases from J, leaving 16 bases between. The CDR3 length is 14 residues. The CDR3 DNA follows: TGTGCCTGGAAAAAGACCCGTTCGGGTGAAAAACTGTTTTTT. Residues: CAWKKTRSGEKLFF.

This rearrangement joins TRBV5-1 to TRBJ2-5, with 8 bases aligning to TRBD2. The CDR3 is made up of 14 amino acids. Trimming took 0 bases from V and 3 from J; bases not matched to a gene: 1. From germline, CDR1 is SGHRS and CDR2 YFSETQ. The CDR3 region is CASSLGTSKETQYF. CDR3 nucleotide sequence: TGCGCCAGCAGCTTGGGGACTAGCAAAGAGACCCAGTACTTC.

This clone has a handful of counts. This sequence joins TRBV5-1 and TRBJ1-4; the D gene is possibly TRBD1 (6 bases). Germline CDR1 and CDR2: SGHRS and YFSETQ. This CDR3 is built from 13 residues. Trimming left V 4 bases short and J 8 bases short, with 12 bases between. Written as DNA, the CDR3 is TGCGCCAGCAGCATCCGACAGGCGGAAAAACTGTTTTTT. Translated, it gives CASSIRQAEKLFF. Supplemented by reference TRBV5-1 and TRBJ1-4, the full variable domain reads KAGVTQTPRYLIKTRGQQVTLSCSPISGHRSVSWYQQTPGQGLQFLFEYFSETQRNKGNFPGRFSGRQFSNSRSEMNVSTLELGDSALYLCASSIRQAEKLFFGSGTQLSVL.

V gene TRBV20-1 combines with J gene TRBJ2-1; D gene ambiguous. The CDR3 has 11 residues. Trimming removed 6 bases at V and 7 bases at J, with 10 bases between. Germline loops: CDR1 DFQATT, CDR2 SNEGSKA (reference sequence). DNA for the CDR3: TGCAGTGCCCCCAGGCGAAATGAGCAGTTCTTC. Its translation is CSAPRRNEQFF.

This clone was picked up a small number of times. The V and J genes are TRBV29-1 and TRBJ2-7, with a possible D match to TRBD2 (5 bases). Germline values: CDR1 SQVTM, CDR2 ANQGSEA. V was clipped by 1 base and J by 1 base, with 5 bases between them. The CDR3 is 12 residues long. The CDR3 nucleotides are TGCAGCGTTGAAGGGACTTCCTACGAGCAGTACTTC. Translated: CSVEGTSYEQYF.

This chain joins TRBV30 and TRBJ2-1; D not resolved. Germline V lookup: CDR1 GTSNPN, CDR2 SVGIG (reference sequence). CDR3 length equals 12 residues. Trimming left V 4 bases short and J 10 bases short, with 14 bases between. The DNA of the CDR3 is TGTGCCTGGACCGCCCTACAGTCGGAGCAGTTCTTC. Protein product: CAWTALQSEQFF. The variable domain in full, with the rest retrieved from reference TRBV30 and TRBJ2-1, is SQTIHQWPATLVQPVGSPLSLECTVEGTSNPNLYWYRQAAGRGLQLLFYSVGIGQISSEVPQNLSASRPQDRQFILSSKKLLLSDSGFYLCAWTALQSEQFFGPGTRLTVL.